The clone carrying this T cell receptor beta chain was detected ten times or more. What it binds is not known. This specimen comes from a study of early T cells in non-severe SARS-CoV-2 infection. Study details: Unpaired chains resulted from sequencing bulk RNA of unsorted whole blood. Whole-study findings and limits: Comparison of clonotypes with VDJdb favored anti-spike CD8 responses while missing private and CD4 specificities.

MiXCR, applied by TCRdb to the 5' RACE reads, yields one record per CDR3 protein. The profile shows some 70,000 distinct CDR3 sequences, over 9% of them singletons. The germline CDR1 and CDR2 sequences are KGHSH and LQKENI. CDR3 length: 16 residues. The V and J ends lost 1 base and 0 bases respectively, with 12 bases between them. The clonotype comes from an adult who was a healthcare worker with PCR-confirmed SARS-CoV-2 infection or an uninfected control (not recorded which). The chain joins TRBV18 to TRBJ1-2, with unresolved D. The material sequenced was whole blood. The CDR3 sequence: CASSPQTGRTNYGYTF. In nucleotides, the CDR3 is TGTGCCAGCTCACCACAAACCGGCCGGACTAACTATGGCTACACCTTC.